The 18 T cell receptor beta chains presented below share a single source sample, sequenced in a study of blood T cells in healthy people across ages. Alongside a J-beta primer mix, a sample-barcoded 5' primer served in a second PCR lasting roughly 7 to 12 cycles. Each CDR3 protein gets one entry after TCRdb re-called the 5' RACE reads with MiXCR. Of approximately 2,000,000 distinct CDR3 sequences detected, approximately 40% appear once; the ten largest clones hold 20% to 25%. The sample taken for sequencing was blood. All receptors come from a human donor in good health.

The chain uses TRBV7-9 and TRBJ2-4; TRBD2 matches at 7 bases. Losses at the gene ends were 4 bases for V and 6 bases for J; bases not matched to a gene: 3. The CDR3 runs 13 residues. The germline gives CDR1 SEHNR, CDR2 FQNEAQ (reference sequence). CDR3 bases: TGTGCCAGCAGCTCCCGACTAGCAAACATTCAGTACTTC. It codes for CASSSRLANIQYF.

This clonotype was recorded a few times. V is TRBV29-1 and J is TRBJ2-1; 8 bases are a match to TRBD2. Germline values: CDR1 SQVTM, CDR2 ANQGSEA. Germline trimming cut 4 bases from V and 2 bases from J; bases unmatched to any gene: 13. This CDR3 spans 17 amino acids. The CDR3, as DNA: TGCAGCGTTGTAAGAAGCGGGGGCGGGGTTACCTACAATGAGCAGTTCTTC. Translating gives CSVVRSGGGVTYNEQFF.

The J gene is TRBJ2-7, the V gene TRBV4-3; D is possibly TRBD2 (5 bases). The V and J ends lost 0 bases and 2 bases respectively, with 14 bases between them. CDR3 size: 16 residues. Germline V gene data show CDR1 as LGHNA and CDR2 as YSLEER. The DNA of the CDR3 is TGCGCCAGCAGCCAAGATAAGGTAGCGCGGCCCTACGAGCAGTACTTC. It yields the protein CASSQDKVARPYEQYF.

The chain carries TRBV13 and TRBJ1-4; possibly TRBD1 for D (6 bases). Trimming took off 7 bases at V and 4 bases at J, with 16 bases between the two ends. Germline CDR1 reads PRHDT; CDR2 reads FYEKMQ (reference sequence). The CDR3 contains 15 residues. CDR3 loop: CASTLQGDINEKLFF. The DNA for the CDR3 is TGTGCCAGCACCCTTCAAGGGGACATTAATGAAAAACTGTTTTTT.

This clonotype was detected only a few times. This chain connects TRBV12-3 or TRBV12-4 to TRBJ1-2; D unclear. Between the trimmed V and J ends, which lost 4 bases and 8 bases, there was a span of 11 bases. CDR3 length: 12 residues. CDR3 nucleotide sequence: TGTGCCAGCAGTTACGGTTCCGTGGGCTACACCTTC. It codes for CASSYGSVGYTF.

This clonotype was observed a few times. The rearrangement joins TRBV28 to TRBJ2-5; D unresolved. Germline-derived CDR1 and CDR2 are MDHEN and SYDVKM. Trimming cost V 2 bases and J 7 bases, with 11 bases left between them. The length of the CDR3 is 13 residues. The CDR3 DNA reads as TGTGCCAGCAGTTTAGAAAGTCCGGGGACCCAGTACTTC. It codes for CASSLESPGTQYF.

The CDR3 loop is CASSQYRQAPDTQYF. The CDR3 bases are TGTGCCAGCAGCCAATATAGACAGGCCCCCGATACGCAGTATTTT. This chain uses TRBV3-1 with TRBJ2-3; D perhaps matches TRBD1 (6 bases). Looked up from germline, CDR1 is LGHDT and CDR2 is YNNKEL (reference sequence). This CDR3 spans 15 amino acids. Deletions cut 2 bases from V and 6 bases from J, with 15 bases between.

The genes are TRBV20-1 and TRBJ1-2; D might be TRBD1 (5 bases). Deletions cut 1 base from V and 7 bases from J, with 16 bases between. Germline CDR1 DFQATT, CDR2 SNEGSKA (reference sequence). CDR3 length equals 14 residues. CDR3 in DNA: TGCAGTGCTAGAGGTCCCGGGACCCAGGGTGGCTACACCTTC. This translates into CSARGPGTQGGYTF.

This clonotype turned up a few times. The rearrangement uses TRBV20-1 and TRBJ1-4; 10 positions agree with TRBD1. The length of the CDR3 is 14 residues. V gave up 1 base and J gave up 10 bases; unmatched junction bases: 6. Per the germline V gene, CDR1 is DFQATT and CDR2 is SNEGSKA (reference sequence). CDR3: CSARARDRGGKLFF. The DNA for the CDR3 is TGCAGTGCTAGAGCCCGGGACAGGGGAGGAAAACTGTTTTTT.

This clonotype was picked up a small number of times. This chain uses TRBV29-1 with TRBJ2-5, with TRBD2 matching 10 bases. Germline loops: CDR1 SQVTM, CDR2 ANQGSEA. J was trimmed by 7 bases and V by 3 bases; bases with no gene match: 14. This CDR3 contains 16 residues. The CDR3 DNA reads as TGCAGCGTTGAGGCGACAGGGGCTAGCGGGAGTTCGACCCAGTACTTC. As protein: CSVEATGASGSSTQYF. The entire variable domain, with the rest obtained from reference TRBV29-1 and TRBJ2-5, is as follows: SAVISQKPSRDICQRGTSLTIQCQVDSQVTMMFWYRQQPGQSLTLIATANQGSEATYESGFVIDKFPISRPNLTFSTLTVSNMSPEDSSIYLCSVEATGASGSSTQYFGPGTRLLVL.

This clonotype appeared a few times. The rearrangement uses TRBV7-2 and TRBJ2-7; 8 bases are shared with TRBD1. J was trimmed by 2 bases and V by 2 bases; bases with no gene match: 5. The CDR3 extends over 15 amino acids. Germline V gene sequence: CDR1 SGHTA, CDR2 FQGNSA. The CDR3 nucleotides are TGTGCCAGCAGCTTAACTCTGGGACAGGCCTACGAGCAGTACTTC. Protein sequence: CASSLTLGQAYEQYF.

This clonotype was detected a few times. CDR3 DNA: TGCAGTGCCCTTAAGGTTAAAGCGGGGGGTAGCCACGATGAGCAGTTCTTC. As protein: CSALKVKAGGSHDEQFF. The rearrangement joins TRBV20-1 to TRBJ2-1, with 9 bases identical to TRBD2. The V segment lost 6 bases and the J segment 8 bases; nucleotides outside the gene matches: 20. Germline lookup yields CDR1 DFQATT and CDR2 SNEGSKA (reference sequence). This CDR3 has 17 amino acids.

This rearrangement joins TRBV20-1 to TRBJ1-5; a possible D gene is TRBD1 (5 bases). Trimming took off 4 bases at V and 2 bases at J, with 12 bases between the two ends. The CDR3 has 14 residues. Germline V gene data show CDR1 as DFQATT and CDR2 as SNEGSKA (reference sequence). CDR3 DNA: TGCAGTGCTACTGAGGGGACCGGCAATCAGCCCCAGCATTTT. Its protein product is CSATEGTGNQPQHF.

This clonotype was picked up a small number of times. The junction does not match germline at one end; this may be a read error. V usage is TRBV25-1 and J usage is TRBJ2-5; 7 bases are shared with TRBD1. The CDR3 is made up of 16 amino acids. Looked up from germline, CDR1 is MGHDK and CDR2 is SYGVNS. This chain's CDR3 is CASSVSGRGNQGTQYF. The CDR3 DNA reads TGTGCCAGCAGTGTGAGCGGCAGGGGGAATCAAGGGACCCAGTACTTC. Full variable domain (rest looked up from reference TRBV25-1 and TRBJ2-5): EADIYQTPRYLVIGTGKKITLECSQTMGHDKMYWYQQDPGMELHLIHYSYGVNSTEKGDLSSESTVSRIRTEHFPLTLESARPSHTSQYLCASSVSGRGNQGTQYFGPGTRLLVL.

The CDR3 spells CASSRRTVYQETQYF. The DNA of the CDR3 is TGTGCCAGCAGCCGCAGGACGGTGTACCAAGAGACCCAGTACTTC. The V gene is TRBV7-2, the J gene TRBJ2-5; no clear D. Germline V lookup: CDR1 SGHTA, CDR2 FQGNSA. The CDR3 consists of 15 residues. V lost 5 bases, J lost 0 bases, and 13 bases lay in between.

CDR3 sequence (DNA): TGTGCCAGCAGCGTAGGACGAGCAGGAAAACTGTTTTTT. Amino acids: CASSVGRAGKLFF. The rearrangement joins TRBV9 to TRBJ1-4; no firm D call. The CDR3 runs 13 residues. Germline assignment: CDR1 SGDLS and CDR2 YYNGEE. V dropped 0 bases and J dropped 10 bases, with 10 bases sitting between them.

The V call is TRBV7-9, the J call TRBJ2-7; TRBD1 is a possible D gene (6 bases). CDR1 is SEHNR, CDR2 FQNEAQ, per germline (reference sequence). The germline V and J ends were trimmed by 8 bases and 3 bases, with 17 bases remaining between them. The CDR3 covers 14 residues. The DNA of the CDR3 is TGTGCCAGCCAGTTAGAGGGGGTATTCTACGAGCAGTACTTC. Translated, it gives CASQLEGVFYEQYF.

This clonotype was observed a few times. The V and J genes are TRBV7-2 and TRBJ2-3; 8 bases are shared with TRBD2. This CDR3 has 15 residues. The V gene's germline CDR1 is SGHTA and CDR2 FQGNSA. Trimming removed 1 base from V and 4 bases from J; junction bases left unmatched: 4. The CDR3 protein is CASSLELAVADTQYF. The CDR3 nucleotides read TGTGCCAGCAGCTTAGAACTAGCGGTCGCAGATACGCAGTATTTT.